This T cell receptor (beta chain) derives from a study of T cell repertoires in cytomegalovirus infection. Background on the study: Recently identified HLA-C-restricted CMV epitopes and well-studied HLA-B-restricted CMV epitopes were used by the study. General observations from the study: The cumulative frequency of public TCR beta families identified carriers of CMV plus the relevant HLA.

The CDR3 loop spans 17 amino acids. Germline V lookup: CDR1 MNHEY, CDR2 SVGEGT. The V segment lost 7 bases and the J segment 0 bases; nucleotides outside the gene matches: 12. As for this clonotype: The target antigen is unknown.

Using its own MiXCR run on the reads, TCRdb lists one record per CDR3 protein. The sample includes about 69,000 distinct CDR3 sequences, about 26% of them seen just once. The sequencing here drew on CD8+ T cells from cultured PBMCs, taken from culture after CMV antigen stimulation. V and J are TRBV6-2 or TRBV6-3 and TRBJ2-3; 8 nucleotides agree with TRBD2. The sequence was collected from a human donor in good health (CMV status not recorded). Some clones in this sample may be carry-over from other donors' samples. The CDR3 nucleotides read TGTGCCAGCATTACCGGGGGGGCCGTCTCCAGCACAGATACGCAGTATTTT. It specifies CASITGGAVSSTDTQYF.